The 10 T cell receptor beta chains below all came from one sample that was sequenced in a study of metastatic and nonmetastatic thyroid tumors. TCRdb re-called clones via MiXCR from the PCR reads. The table includes roughly 38,000 clones, 15% to 20% detected once. Patients had received no treatment of any kind before thyroid surgery. The specimen sequenced was blood. These receptors all come from a female donor with papillary thyroid cancer or a benign thyroid nodule (not recorded which). Some clones in this sample may be carry-over from other donors' samples.

This clone appeared many times. The chain combines TRBV29-1 with TRBJ2-1; D unclear. Per the germline V gene, CDR1 is SQVTM and CDR2 is ANQGSEA. V dropped 5 bases and J dropped 3 bases, with 2 bases sitting between them. The CDR3 has 10 amino acids. CDR3 coding DNA: TGCAGCGTTCACTACAATGAGCAGTTCTTC. Translating it yields CSVHYNEQFF.

This clone showed up just once. The junction and the germline gene differ at one end; a read error may be behind it. This chain links TRBV4-1 with TRBJ2-7, with a possible D match to TRBD2 (5 bases). This CDR3 spans 15 amino acids. The germline V gene encodes CDR1 MGHRA and CDR2 YSYEKL. This CDR3 is CANSQVVPGDYEQYF. The CDR3 DNA follows: TGCGCCAACAGCCAAGTCGTCCCCGGGGACTACGAGCAGTACTTC.

By share, this clone ranks as large. V and J are TRBV6-1 and TRBJ2-7; no clear D. CDR3 length equals 13 residues. Germline CDR1 is MNHNS and CDR2 is SASEGT. Trimming shortened V by 7 bases and J by 2 bases, and 12 bases separated the two germline ends. The chain's CDR3 is CASNRGSPYEQYF. The CDR3 DNA follows: TGTGCCAGCAACCGCGGCAGCCCCTACGAGCAGTACTTC.

As regards this clone: The junction departs from germline at one end; a sequencing error may be responsible. The chain carries TRBV10-1 and TRBJ2-3, with D tentatively TRBD1 (6 bases). CDR3 length: 14 residues. The germline V gene encodes CDR1 WNHNN and CDR2 SYGVQD (reference sequence). The CDR3 spells CASSYAGTLDTQYF. For the CDR3, the DNA is TGCGCCAGCAGTTATGCCGGGACACTGGATACTCAGTATTTT.

This clone was recorded many times. V and J are TRBV5-1 and TRBJ2-3; a possible D gene is TRBD1 (5 bases). Looked up from germline, CDR1 is SGHRS and CDR2 is YFSETQ. This CDR3 has 13 amino acids. The V end was cut by 5 bases, the J end by 8 bases, with 15 bases between. In DNA form, the CDR3 reads TGCGCCAGCAGAACGTGGGCAGACAGTACGCAGTATTTT. Protein: CASRTWADSTQYF.

By frequency in the sample, this clone is medium-sized. The chain couples TRBV27 to TRBJ2-7, with a possible D match to TRBD2 (6 bases). Germline CDR1 MNHEY, CDR2 SMNVEV (reference sequence). The CDR3 is 13 amino acids. V was clipped by 11 bases and J by 2 bases, with 16 bases between them. The CDR3 reads CACPGRDTYEQYF. Written as DNA, the CDR3 is TGTGCCTGCCCGGGGCGGGATACCTACGAGCAGTACTTC.

This clone was seen a handful of times. One end of the junction does not line up with germline, which may come from a read error. The same CDR3 can be traced to other DNA sequences in this sample. V is TRBV6-1 and J is TRBJ1-6; D may be TRBD1 (6 bases). Germline assignment: CDR1 MNHNS and CDR2 SASEGT. The CDR3 runs 12 residues. This chain's CDR3 is CASRGPSDSLHF. The CDR3 region has the DNA TGCGCCAGCAGGGGACCGTCCGACTCCCTCCACTTT.

This clone has ten or more counts. Additional DNA sequences in this sample encode the identical CDR3. The genes are TRBV6-1 and TRBJ1-5; D call uncertain. The CDR3 is made up of 15 amino acids. Germline V lookup: CDR1 MNHNS, CDR2 SASEGT. V was trimmed by 4 bases and J by 3 bases, leaving 13 bases between them. CDR3 protein: CASSAILNPNQPQHF. The CDR3 DNA sequence: TGTGCCAGCAGTGCAATCTTGAACCCCAATCAGCCCCAGCATTTT.

The sample holds a few counts of this clone. A single base separates this from a much larger clone, so it may be a read error. CDR3 protein: CASSEGQACPITQYF. DNA for the CDR3: TGTGCCAGCAGCGAAGGACAGGCGTGTCCAATAACGCAGTATTTT. The chain employs TRBV5-5 and TRBJ2-3, with 7 bases that match TRBD1. The CDR3 sequence is 15 residues long. Germline V gene sequence: CDR1 SGHKS, CDR2 YYEKEE (reference sequence). Germline trimming cut 4 bases from V and 9 bases from J; bases unmatched to any gene: 14.

This clone turned up a few times. CDR3 coding DNA: TGTGCCAGCAGCTTAGTATCAGGAACCTACGAGCAGTACTTC. Translating it yields CASSLVSGTYEQYF. V and J are TRBV28 and TRBJ2-7; no definite D call. The germline gives CDR1 MDHEN, CDR2 SYDVKM. The CDR3 contains 14 residues. Trimming cost V 6 bases and J 2 bases, with 14 bases left between them.